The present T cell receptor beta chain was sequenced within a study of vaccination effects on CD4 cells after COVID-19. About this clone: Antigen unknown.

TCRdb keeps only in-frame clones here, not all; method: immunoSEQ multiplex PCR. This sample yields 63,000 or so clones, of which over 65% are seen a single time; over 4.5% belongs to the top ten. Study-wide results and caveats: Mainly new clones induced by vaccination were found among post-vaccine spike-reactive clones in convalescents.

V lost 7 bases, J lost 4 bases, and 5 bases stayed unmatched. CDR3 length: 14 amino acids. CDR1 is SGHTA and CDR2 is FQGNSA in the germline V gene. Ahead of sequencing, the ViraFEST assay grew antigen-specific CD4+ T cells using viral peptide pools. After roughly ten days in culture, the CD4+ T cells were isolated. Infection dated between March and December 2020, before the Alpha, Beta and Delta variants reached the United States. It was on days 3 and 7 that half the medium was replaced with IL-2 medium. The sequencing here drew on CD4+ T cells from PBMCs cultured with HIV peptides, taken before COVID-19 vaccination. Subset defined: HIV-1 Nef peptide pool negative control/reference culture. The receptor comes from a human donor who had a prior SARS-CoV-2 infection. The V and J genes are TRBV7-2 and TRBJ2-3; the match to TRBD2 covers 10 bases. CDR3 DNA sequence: TGTGCCAGCAAAGGGACTAGCGCCGCAGATACGCAGTATTTT. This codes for CASKGTSAADTQYF.